The clone carrying this T cell receptor beta chain appeared a single time. Its target is unknown. This record belongs to a study of shared clonotypes between healthy human individuals. Overall study: For every donor, three CD4 naive, three CD4 memory, two CD8 naive and one CD8 memory plates were used. Whole-study findings and limits: Relative to clonotypes present in all four donors, those not shared had lower generation probabilities.

Original handling: ImmunoSEQ supplied junction-only sequences lacking quality scores, so filtering was different. Method: immunoSEQ multiplex PCR; TCRdb's copy keeps in-frame clones and lacks some. V, J and clone size were drawn from that table, and D and trimming were deduced from the DNA. The sample holds 2 million to 2.5 million clones, just under 95% seen once. Only CD45RO-negative cells positively selected for CCR7 counted as naive CD8 cells, so terminally differentiated effector memory CD45RA+ cells were excluded. There were no recent acute infections or vaccinations among the donors, who were healthy HIV-negative adults. CDR3 size: 14 residues. V gave up 5 bases and J gave up 0 bases, with 11 bases separating them. From germline, CDR1 is SGHVS and CDR2 FNYEAQ.

Sequences were obtained from naive CD8+ T cells sorted from blood. This clonotype originated in a man aged 18 to 35 in good health. The chain combines TRBV7-6 with TRBJ2-7; possible D gene TRBD1, 6 bases. The CDR3 DNA sequence: TGTGCCAGCAGCGCCCTGGACAGCTCCTACGAGCAGTACTTC. Translated, it gives CASSALDSSYEQYF. The whole variable domain, filled in from reference TRBV7-6 and TRBJ2-7, reads GAGVSQSPRYKVTKRGQDVALRCDPISGHVSLYWYRQALGQGPEFLTYFNYEAQQDKSGLPNDRFSAERPEGSISTLTIQRTEQRDSAMYRCASSALDSSYEQYFGPGTRLTVT.